One sample yielded the 3 T cell receptor beta chains listed below, sequenced in a study of siplizumab effects on memory and regulatory T cells. Using immunoSEQ multiplex PCR, the repertoire was profiled, and TCRdb retains in-frame clones only, with some absent. The sample includes more than 95,000 clones, roughly 91% of them seen just once. The sample consisted of CD4+ T cells sorted from blood. These receptors all stem from a human donor in good health.

Only a few counts were recorded for this clone. V gene TRBV6-5 combines with J gene TRBJ2-7; tentative D call: TRBD2 (6 bases). Germline loops: CDR1 MNHEY, CDR2 SVGAGI. V gave up 8 bases and J gave up 10 bases, with 15 bases separating them. The CDR3 is 11 residues long. This CDR3 is CASLEAGLQYF. CDR3 DNA sequence: TGTGCCAGCCTAGAAGCGGGCCTCCAGTACTTC.

The V and J genes are TRBV14 and TRBJ1-2, with a tentative D call TRBD1 (5 bases). The CDR3 is made up of 14 amino acids. V was shortened by 7 bases and J by 6 bases, with 18 bases between the two germline ends. The germline V gene encodes CDR1 SGHDN and CDR2 FVKESK. This CDR3 is CASTRPGWDNGYTF. The CDR3 DNA reads as TGTGCCAGCACCAGACCAGGGTGGGATAATGGCTACACCTTC.

V and J are TRBV30 and TRBJ2-3; the match to TRBD2 covers 10 bases. Trimming removed 2 bases from V and 4 bases from J; junction bases left unmatched: 0. Germline CDR1 reads GTSNPN; CDR2 reads SVGIG (reference sequence). The CDR3 spans 13 residues. CDR3 amino acids: CAWSSGGADTQYF. CDR3 nucleotide sequence: TGTGCCTGGAGTAGCGGGGGGGCAGATACGCAGTATTTT.